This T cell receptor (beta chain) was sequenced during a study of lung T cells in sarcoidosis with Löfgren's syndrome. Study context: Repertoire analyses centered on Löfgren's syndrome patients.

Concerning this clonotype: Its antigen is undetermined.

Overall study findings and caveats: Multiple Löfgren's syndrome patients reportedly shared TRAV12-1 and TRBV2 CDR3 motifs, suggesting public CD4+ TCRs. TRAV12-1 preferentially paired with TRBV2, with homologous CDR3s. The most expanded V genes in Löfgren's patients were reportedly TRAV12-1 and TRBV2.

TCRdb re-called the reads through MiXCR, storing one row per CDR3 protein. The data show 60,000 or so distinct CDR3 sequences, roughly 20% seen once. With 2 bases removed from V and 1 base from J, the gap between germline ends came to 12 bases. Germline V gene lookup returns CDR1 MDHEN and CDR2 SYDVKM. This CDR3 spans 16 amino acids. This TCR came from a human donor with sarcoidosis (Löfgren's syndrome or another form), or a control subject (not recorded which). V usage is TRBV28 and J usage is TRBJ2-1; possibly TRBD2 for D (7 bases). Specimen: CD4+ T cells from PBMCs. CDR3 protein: CASSLRGGPSYNEQFF. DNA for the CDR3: TGTGCCAGCAGTTTAAGGGGGGGCCCTTCCTACAATGAGCAGTTCTTC.